This T cell receptor beta chain derives from a study of regulatory T cells in long-lasting Graves disease. This clonotype was recorded at least ten times. Per the germline V gene, CDR1 is MNHEY and CDR2 is SVGEGT. This CDR3 has 14 residues. The V and J ends lost 4 bases and 2 bases, in that order; junction bases with no gene match: 4. Libraries of TCR beta came from iRepertoire HTBI primers plus Arm-PCR of CDR3 regions. TCRdb redid the calling of the multiplex PCR reads with MiXCR, one entry per CDR3 protein. Among approximately 440,000 distinct CDR3 sequences listed, around 15% were seen once. The time point here: newly diagnosed GD, antithyroid drugs for less than 3 months. The TCR library used RNA extracted from PBMCs. These sequences were also reported in another study, on T cells in Graves' hyperthyroidism and ophthalmopathy.

The chain has TRBV6-2 or TRBV6-3 and TRBJ2-7; 8 positions agree with TRBD1. The sample here was peripheral blood mononuclear cells (PBMCs), taken at new diagnosis, from a patient treated with antithyroid drugs. The source is a man between 40 and 49 years old with Graves disease. CDR3 amino acids: CASSSRGPPYEQYF. CDR3 DNA: TGTGCCAGCAGTTCCAGGGGGCCGCCCTACGAGCAGTACTTC.